Presented here are 18 T cell receptor beta chains from one specimen sequenced in a study of T cell clusters in autoimmune cytopenias. TRB rearrangements were amplified by touch-down multiplex PCR with mixed TRB-A/B primers. TCRdb reprocessed the multiplex PCR reads, keeping one entry per CDR3 protein, no DNA. Its table lists 5,500 to 8,000 distinct CDR3 sequences. TRB was amplified from about 250 ng of peripheral blood genomic DNA per sample. These data were likewise used in another study, on T cell repertoires in aging, cancer and after chemotherapy.

Sequencing used peripheral blood. Receptor source: a human donor in good health.

This chain links TRBV12-3 or TRBV12-4 with TRBJ1-6. This CDR3 comprises 13 residues. The CDR3 here is CASTSSYNSPLHF.

This clonotype counts as medium-sized (0.01 to 0.1%) by frequency. V and J are TRBV29-1 and TRBJ1-1. The CDR3 length is 12 residues. Germline lookup yields CDR1 SQVTM and CDR2 ANQGSEA. CDR3 protein: CSVFGWGWGAFF.

This chain uses TRBV5-6 with TRBJ2-7; TCRdb's D gene call, TRBD1, goes unchecked for lack of DNA. CDR1 and CDR2 from the germline V gene are SGHDT and YYEEEE. The length of the CDR3 is 12 residues. The CDR3 reads CASSLGEYEQYF.

V and J are TRBV12-3 or TRBV12-4 and TRBJ1-6. This CDR3 has 12 amino acids. This chain's CDR3 is CASSPRRSPLHF.

The chain recombines TRBV19 with TRBJ2-1; TCRdb gives TRBD2 as the D gene, but with no DNA this cannot be confirmed. The CDR3 contains 19 residues. Germline V lookup: CDR1 LNHDA, CDR2 SQIVND (reference sequence). The CDR3 sequence: CASMRGVGGGSTPYNEQFF.

Considering frequency, this clonotype is medium-sized. The V gene is TRBV19, the J gene TRBJ2-7; the D gene TCRdb calls, TRBD2, cannot be checked with no DNA. Germline V gives CDR1 LNHDA, CDR2 SQIVND (reference sequence). The CDR3 is made up of 13 amino acids. The CDR3 reads CASSSGPLDEQYF.

In terms of frequency, this clonotype is medium-sized. The V call is TRBV19, the J call TRBJ1-1; the TCRdb call, TRBD1, lacks DNA for checking. Germline V gene sequence: CDR1 LNHDA, CDR2 SQIVND (reference sequence). The CDR3 totals 13 residues. The CDR3 region is CASSPRQGPEAFF.

V is TRBV5-4 and J is TRBJ2-6. Looked up from germline, CDR1 is SGHNT and CDR2 is YYREEE (reference sequence). There are 17 residues in the CDR3. This CDR3 is CASSFDTEASGANVLTF.

By frequency, this clonotype is medium-sized. This chain connects TRBV6-6 to TRBJ2-1; the TCRdb D gene call, TRBD2, has no DNA to confirm it. The length of the CDR3 is 14 residues. CDR1 and CDR2 from the germline V gene are MNHNY and SVGAGI (reference sequence). The CDR3 spells CASSYVSGGNEQFF.

By frequency, this clonotype registers medium-sized (0.01 to 0.1%). V is TRBV12-3 or TRBV12-4 and J is TRBJ2-5; with no DNA, the TCRdb D assignment of TRBD1 cannot be verified. The CDR3 sequence is 13 residues long. This CDR3 is CASSWYRGETQYF.

The chain recombines TRBV18 with TRBJ2-6. CDR1 and CDR2 (germline): KGHSH, LQKENI. The CDR3 totals 14 residues. The CDR3 spells CASSTGAGANVLTF.

This clonotype is classed as medium-sized (0.01 to 0.1%) by frequency. J is TRBJ2-3 and V is TRBV19; TCRdb designates TRBD2, a call that cannot be tested without DNA. The germline CDR1 and CDR2 sequences are LNHDA and SQIVND (reference sequence). This CDR3 region has 16 residues. CDR3 amino acids: CASRPMGPRITDTQYF.

This chain links TRBV19 with TRBJ1-1; TCRdb reports TRBD1, a call that lacks DNA to check it against. The CDR3 spans 15 residues. Germline CDR1 and CDR2: LNHDA and SQIVND (reference sequence). The CDR3 loop reads CASKLGTGGGSEAFF. Full variable domain (missing parts from reference TRBV19 and TRBJ1-1): DGGITQSPKYLFRKEGQNVTLSCEQNLNHDAMYWYRQDPGQGLRLIYYSQIVNDFQKGDIAEGYSVSREKKESFPLTVTSAQKNPTAFYLCASKLGTGGGSEAFFGQGTRLTVV.

V and J are TRBV7-9 and TRBJ1-6; TCRdb's assignment of TRBD1 cannot be checked, as there is no DNA. Per germline, CDR1 SEHNR and CDR2 FQNEAQ (reference sequence). There are 14 residues in the CDR3. This CDR3 reads CASSLKGVVSPLHF.

Its frequency marks this clonotype as medium-sized. The CDR3 protein is CASSVQQGTQETQYF. The chain links TRBV6-1 to TRBJ2-5; TCRdb lists TRBD1, though no DNA is available to test this call. CDR1 MNHNS and CDR2 SASEGT come from the germline V gene. This CDR3 has 15 residues.

Its frequency marks this clonotype as medium-sized. The chain links TRBV6-5 to TRBJ2-1; TCRdb's D gene call, TRBD1, goes unchecked for lack of DNA. This CDR3 has 16 residues. Per germline, CDR1 MNHEY and CDR2 SVGAGI. CDR3 in amino acids: CASSYSGRGPYNEQFF.

The chain employs TRBV4-2 and TRBJ2-3; TCRdb outputs TRBD2, but without DNA this stays unchecked. The CDR3 length is 15 residues. Germline CDR1 LGHNA, CDR2 YNFKEQ. The CDR3: CASSRGLASTDTQYF.

This clonotype registers medium-sized by frequency. V and J are TRBV19 and TRBJ1-1; TCRdb lists TRBD1, though no DNA is available to test this call. Germline CDR1 is LNHDA and CDR2 is SQIVND (reference sequence). There are 13 residues in the CDR3. This CDR3 is CASRDRGNTEAFF.